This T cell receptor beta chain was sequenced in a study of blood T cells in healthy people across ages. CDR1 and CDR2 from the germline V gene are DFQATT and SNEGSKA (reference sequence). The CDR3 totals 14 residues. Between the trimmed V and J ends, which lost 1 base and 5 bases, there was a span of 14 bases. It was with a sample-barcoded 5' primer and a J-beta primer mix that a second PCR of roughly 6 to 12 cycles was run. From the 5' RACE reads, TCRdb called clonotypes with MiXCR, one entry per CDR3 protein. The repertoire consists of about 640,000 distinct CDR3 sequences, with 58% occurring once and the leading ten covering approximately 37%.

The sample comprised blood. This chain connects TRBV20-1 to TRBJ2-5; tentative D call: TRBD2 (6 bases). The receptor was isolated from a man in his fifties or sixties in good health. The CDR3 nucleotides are TGCAGTGCTAGAGCTCTCTCTCGGGGGGAGACCCAGTACTTC. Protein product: CSARALSRGETQYF.